What follows are 27 T cell receptor beta chains derived from one specimen sequenced in a study of shared clonotypes between healthy human individuals. Only in-frame clones appear in the TCRdb table, and some are missing; sequencing was by immunoSEQ multiplex PCR. The sample carries more than 1.2 million clones, 97% to 99% recorded once. The source material was naive CD4+ T cells sorted from blood. Subset given: CD45RA+ positively selected. The receptors shown here come from a man aged 30 to 39 in good health.

The V gene is TRBV21-1, the J gene TRBJ2-1; whether TRBD2, the table's D call, matches the DNA was not checked. TRBV21-1 is listed as a pseudogene. The CDR3 is made up of 18 amino acids. CDR3 nucleotide sequence: TGTGCCAGCAGCAAACCTATCGGTATGACTTACTCCTACAATGAGCAGTTCTTC. This encodes CASSKPIGMTYSYNEQFF.

The V call is TRBV7-6, the J call TRBJ2-3; the D is unclear. CDR1 and CDR2 (germline): SGHVS, FNYEAQ. This CDR3 is 16 amino acids long. V was trimmed by 1 base and J by 2 bases, leaving 13 bases between them. The CDR3 bases are TGTGCCAGCAGCTTAGGATCCGGGTTTAACACAGATACGCAGTATTTT. Translating it yields CASSLGSGFNTDTQYF.

The gene calls are TRBV19 and TRBJ2-7; TRBD1 agrees at 10 bases. The germline V gene has CDR1 LNHDA and CDR2 SQIVND (reference sequence). The CDR3 consists of 13 residues. Trimming cost V 9 bases and J 4 bases; bases outside gene matches: 6. In DNA form, the CDR3 reads TGTGCCAGCAGGGACAGGGGCGGGTACGAGCAGTACTTC. Translation gives CASRDRGGYEQYF.

V usage is TRBV30 and J usage is TRBJ2-7, with 7 bases lining up with TRBD1. From germline, CDR1 is GTSNPN and CDR2 SVGIG (reference sequence). The CDR3 is made up of 14 amino acids. The trim removed 1 base at V and 5 bases at J, leaving 8 bases unmatched. This CDR3 reads CAWSGDRAADEQYF. CDR3 DNA: TGTGCCTGGAGTGGCGACAGGGCAGCCGACGAGCAGTACTTC.

The genes are TRBV5-1 and TRBJ2-2; 10 bases align to TRBD2. The CDR3 contains 15 residues. Germline CDR1 is SGHRS and CDR2 is YFSETQ. J gave up 7 bases and V 2 bases, and 5 bases lay outside the gene matches. CDR3 loop: CASSFGLAGVGELFF. DNA of the CDR3: TGCGCCAGCAGCTTTGGGCTAGCGGGAGTCGGGGAGCTGTTTTTT.

The chain has TRBV13 and TRBJ1-5; weak D call: TRBD1 (6 bases). The V gene's germline CDR1 is PRHDT and CDR2 FYEKMQ (reference sequence). V gave up 7 bases and J gave up 0 bases, with 13 bases separating them. This CDR3 is 15 amino acids long. CDR3 protein: CASTQGRNSNQPQHF. The CDR3 bases are TGTGCCAGCACCCAGGGGCGGAATAGCAATCAGCCCCAGCATTTT.

This sequence joins TRBV7-8 and TRBJ2-2; no firm D call. Germline V CDR1 and CDR2: SGHVS, FQNEAQ. CDR3 length: 14 residues. Trimming stripped 2 bases from V and 1 base from J, with 5 bases between. This CDR3 reads CASSLPLNTGELFF. CDR3 nucleotide sequence: TGTGCCAGCAGCTTACCGCTGAACACCGGGGAGCTGTTTTTT.

Worth noting for this clone: The junction departs from the called germline gene at one end, perhaps through a read error. Other DNA sequences from this sample encode an identical CDR3 as well. This chain links TRBV19 with TRBJ1-1; no clear D gene. The CDR3 has 14 amino acids. Germline CDR1 LNHDA, CDR2 SQIVND (reference sequence). The CDR3 region is CASKPQTLHTEAFF. The DNA for the CDR3 is TGCGCCAGTAAACCCCAGACACTCCACACTGAAGCTTTCTTT. The complete variable domain, with remaining parts taken from reference TRBV19 and TRBJ1-1, reads DGGITQSPKYLFRKEGQNVTLSCEQNLNHDAMYWYRQDPGQGLRLIYYSQIVNDFQKGDIAEGYSVSREKKESFPLTVTSAQKNPTAFYLCASKPQTLHTEAFFGQGTRLTVV.

The V and J genes are TRBV5-5 and TRBJ2-1, with D perhaps TRBD2 (5 bases). V was pared by 3 bases and J by 5 bases, with 21 bases between. CDR1 is SGHKS and CDR2 is YYEKEE in the germline V gene (reference sequence). CDR3 length: 17 residues. CDR3 sequence reads: CASSSRGDFTEDNEQFF. The CDR3, as DNA: TGTGCCAGCAGCTCACGGGGAGATTTCACGGAAGACAATGAGCAGTTCTTC.

The chain recombines TRBV7-9 with TRBJ2-1, with D possibly being TRBD1 (6 bases). CDR3 length equals 16 residues. V was trimmed by 6 bases and J by 1 base, leaving 16 bases between them. Per germline, CDR1 SEHNR and CDR2 FQNEAQ (reference sequence). CDR3 in amino acids: CASSGGSGQSYNEQFF. The DNA of the CDR3 is TGTGCCAGCAGTGGGGGTTCGGGACAATCCTACAATGAGCAGTTCTTC.

This chain joins TRBV15 and TRBJ2-3; D is possibly TRBD2 (6 bases). The CDR3 contains 16 residues. V lost 1 base and J 2 bases, leaving 13 bases between the germline ends. CDR1 and CDR2 from the germline V gene are LNHNV and YYDKDF (reference sequence). The CDR3 loop is CATSRAGGPPTDTQYF. The CDR3 DNA sequence: TGTGCCACCAGCAGAGCTGGAGGGCCCCCCACAGATACGCAGTATTTT.

The V call is TRBV6-1, the J call TRBJ2-7; 8 nucleotides align to TRBD2. Germline-derived CDR1 and CDR2 are MNHNS and SASEGT. The CDR3 runs 15 residues. The V and J ends lost 8 bases and 4 bases, in that order; junction bases with no gene match: 13. The CDR3 here is CASLLSSSGWYEQYF. CDR3 DNA sequence: TGTGCCAGCTTACTTTCTTCTAGCGGGTGGTACGAGCAGTACTTC.

V is TRBV10-1 and J is TRBJ2-1, with TRBD1 matching over 12 bases. V lost 6 bases and J lost 8; bases outside the gene matches: 8. The CDR3 runs 15 residues. The germline gives CDR1 WNHNN, CDR2 SYGVQD (reference sequence). The CDR3 spells CASSVGGQGAYEQFF. As DNA, the CDR3 is TGCGCCAGCAGCGTCGGGGGACAGGGGGCCTATGAGCAGTTCTTC.

The chain's CDR3 is CSAGSRDEQFF. The DNA for the CDR3 is TGCAGTGCTGGGTCCCGGGATGAGCAGTTCTTC. This chain uses TRBV20-1 with TRBJ2-1; D is undetermined. The CDR3 totals 11 residues. V lost 5 bases and J 8 bases, leaving 10 bases between the germline ends. From germline, CDR1 is DFQATT and CDR2 SNEGSKA (reference sequence).

The chain has TRBV27 and TRBJ2-5, with unresolved D. V shed 4 bases and J shed 4 bases, with 10 bases lying between them. The CDR3 is made up of 13 amino acids. Germline CDR1 MNHEY, CDR2 SMNVEV (reference sequence). The CDR3 sequence: CASSYMGLETQYF. The CDR3 coding sequence is TGTGCCAGCAGTTATATGGGCCTAGAGACCCAGTACTTC.

The chain recombines TRBV9 with TRBJ1-4; TRBD1 might be the D (6 bases). V was pared by 3 bases and J by 0 bases, with 21 bases between. Germline CDR1 and CDR2: SGDLS and YYNGEE. CDR3 length: 19 amino acids. The CDR3 spells CASSAKVGRGLSTNEKLFF. The CDR3 nucleotides read TGTGCCAGCAGCGCCAAGGTGGGCAGGGGATTATCAACTAATGAAAAACTGTTTTTT.

This clone was counted once. The same CDR3 also results from other DNA sequences found in this sample. The chain has TRBV6-6 and TRBJ1-3, with 8 bases fitting TRBD1. The CDR3 is 16 amino acids. Looked up from germline, CDR1 is MNHNY and CDR2 is SVGAGI (reference sequence). V lost 0 bases, J lost 2 bases, and 3 bases stayed unmatched. The CDR3 reads CASSYSTGATGNTIYF. CDR3 DNA: TGTGCCAGCAGTTACTCGACAGGGGCTACTGGAAACACCATATATTTT.

This clone came up once. This chain links TRBV7-9 with TRBJ1-1; 8 bases agree with TRBD1. Trimming took 4 bases from V and 6 from J; bases not matched to a gene: 16. There are 17 residues in the CDR3. The germline gives CDR1 SEHNR, CDR2 FQNEAQ (reference sequence). In nucleotides, the CDR3 is TGTGCCAGCAGCTCCCTAAGCGGACAGGGAAGTGGTGCTGAAGCTTTCTTT. Translation: CASSSLSGQGSGAEAFF.

This clone was detected only once. Different DNA sequences within this sample yield the same CDR3. The chain employs TRBV6-5 and TRBJ2-2, with a tentative D call TRBD1 (6 bases). This CDR3 has 16 amino acids. Between the trimmed V and J ends, which lost 0 bases and 5 bases, there was a span of 13 bases. From germline, CDR1 is MNHEY and CDR2 SVGAGI. CDR3 region: CASSYSVRGRTGELFF. DNA of the CDR3: TGTGCCAGCAGTTACTCTGTCAGGGGCAGGACCGGGGAGCTGTTTTTT.

V and J are TRBV7-9 and TRBJ2-1, with 8 bases that match TRBD2. In germline, CDR1 is SEHNR, CDR2 FQNEAQ (reference sequence). V dropped 5 bases and J dropped 5; count of bases not matched to a gene: 17. The CDR3 has 18 amino acids. The CDR3 sequence: CASSRSLNGRGHHNEQFF. DNA for the CDR3: TGTGCCAGCAGCCGTTCCCTTAACGGGAGGGGACATCACAATGAGCAGTTCTTC.

The rearrangement uses TRBV12-2 and TRBJ2-7. TRBV12-2 is designated a pseudogene. The length of the CDR3 is 15 residues. The CDR3 bases are TGTGCAAGTCGCTTAGGCAAGGGTACCCCGTACGAGCAGTACTTC. Translating it yields CASRLGKGTPYEQYF.

This chain connects TRBV28 to TRBJ1-2; TRBD1 matches at 8 bases. Germline CDR1 and CDR2: MDHEN and SYDVKM. The CDR3 has 16 amino acids. The junction had 13 bases not matched to a gene; V was cut back by 5 bases and J by 5 bases. CDR3 sequence (DNA): TGTGCCAGCAGTATTGGACAGGGCCGGGTGATGTATGGCTACACCTTC. Translating it yields CASSIGQGRVMYGYTF.

The V gene is TRBV18, the J gene TRBJ1-5; D remains unclear. This CDR3 comprises 15 residues. Germline lookup yields CDR1 KGHSH and CDR2 LQKENI. The germline V and J ends were trimmed by 8 bases and 3 bases, with 17 bases remaining between them. The CDR3 is CASGETFVSNQPQHF. DNA of the CDR3: TGTGCCAGCGGCGAAACCTTTGTATCCAATCAGCCCCAGCATTTT. The whole variable domain, remainder taken from reference TRBV18 and TRBJ1-5, is NAGVMQNPRHLVRRRGQEARLRCSPMKGHSHVYWYRQLPEEGLKFMVYLQKENIIDESGMPKERFSAEFPKEGPSILRIQQVVRGDSAAYFCASGETFVSNQPQHFGDGTRLSIL.

The gene calls are TRBV11-2 and TRBJ2-7, with 9 bases identical to TRBD2. Per the germline V gene, CDR1 is SGHAT and CDR2 is FQNNGV. The CDR3 has 14 amino acids. V was clipped by 3 bases and J by 2 bases; unmatched bases: 2. The CDR3 region is CASSLRLAAYEQYF. CDR3 DNA sequence: TGTGCCAGCAGCTTGCGACTAGCGGCCTACGAGCAGTACTTC.

The chain employs TRBV2 and TRBJ2-7; no firm D call. The CDR3 has 13 residues. V was shortened by 6 bases and J by 6 bases, with 15 bases between the two germline ends. Germline CDR1 SNHLY, CDR2 FYNNEI. The CDR3 is CASRPEWGSEQYF. In nucleotides, the CDR3 is TGTGCCAGCAGACCCGAGTGGGGAAGCGAGCAGTACTTC.

V gene TRBV9 combines with J gene TRBJ1-1, with 11 bases lining up with TRBD1. The germline gives CDR1 SGDLS, CDR2 YYNGEE. The trim removed 4 bases at V and 5 bases at J, leaving 4 bases unmatched. The CDR3 is made up of 14 amino acids. For the CDR3, the DNA is TGTGCCAGCAGCCCGGGACAGGGGGGTACTGAAGCTTTCTTT. Its translation is CASSPGQGGTEAFF. The full variable domain, with the rest looked up from reference TRBV9 and TRBJ1-1, is DSGVTQTPKHLITATGQRVTLRCSPRSGDLSVYWYQQSLDQGLQFLIQYYNGEERAKGNILERFSAQQFPDLHSELNLSSLELGDSALYFCASSPGQGGTEAFFGQGTRLTVV.

The chain has TRBV27 and TRBJ1-3, with TRBD1 as a possible D gene (6 bases). The CDR3 covers 15 residues. Germline loops: CDR1 MNHEY, CDR2 SMNVEV (reference sequence). Trimming left V 0 bases short and J 2 bases short, with 8 bases between. The CDR3 DNA follows: TGTGCCAGCAGTTTATCGAGGGGGGCTGGAAACACCATATATTTT. Its translation: CASSLSRGAGNTIYF.